This TCR beta chain appears in the sequencing data of a study of blood T cell repertoires in COVID-19. Whole-study context: COVID-19 samples from acute and convalescent phases originated in the United States, Italy and Spain. T cells, B-cell-depleted T cells, or PBMCs supplied cDNA or gDNA.

Original data processing: Using reference gene primer amplification, nucleated cell counts were estimated. Some clones are missing from TCRdb's copy, which holds only in-frame ones; the method was immunoSEQ multiplex PCR. V, J and clone size were drawn from that table, and D and trimming were deduced from the DNA. The sample holds about 120,000 clones; roughly 90% are singletons and the top ten take roughly 19%. Germline lookup yields CDR1 MNHEY and CDR2 SVGAGI. The CDR3 loop spans 15 amino acids. The V end lost 10 bases, the J end lost 3 bases, and 20 bases lay between the germline ends. The chain employs TRBV6-5 and TRBJ2-3, with D maybe TRBD2 (6 bases). Material for sequencing was peripheral blood. This receptor was taken from a human donor with acute or convalescent COVID-19. The donor label of this sample is uncertain. The chain's CDR3 is CATTYDGSGTDTQYF. The CDR3, as DNA: TGTGCCACCACCTACGACGGGAGTGGAACAGATACGCAGTATTTT.